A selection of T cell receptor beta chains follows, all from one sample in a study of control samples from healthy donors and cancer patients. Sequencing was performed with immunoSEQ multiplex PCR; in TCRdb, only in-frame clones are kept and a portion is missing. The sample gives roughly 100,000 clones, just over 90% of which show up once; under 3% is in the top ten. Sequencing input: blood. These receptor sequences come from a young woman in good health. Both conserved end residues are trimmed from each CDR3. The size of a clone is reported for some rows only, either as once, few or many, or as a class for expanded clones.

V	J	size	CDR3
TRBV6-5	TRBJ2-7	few	ASSPGLAEQY
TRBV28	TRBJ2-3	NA	ALSRASVSTDTQY
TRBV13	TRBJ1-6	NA	ASSLMGRSPLH
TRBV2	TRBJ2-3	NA	APPAGGRGDTQY
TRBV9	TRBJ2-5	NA	ASSVEGGGHQETQY
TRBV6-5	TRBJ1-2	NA	ASLAQSSGGSGYT
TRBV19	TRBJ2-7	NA	ASSIPAGGRDEQY
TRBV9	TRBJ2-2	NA	ASSPGGSYYTGELF
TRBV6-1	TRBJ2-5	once	ASSERPVRTGEETQY
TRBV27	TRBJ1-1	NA	ASTTRWQGGFSTKTEAF
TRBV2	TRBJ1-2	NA	ASSEDGVDYGYT
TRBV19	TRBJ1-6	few	ASSLSLTNSPLH
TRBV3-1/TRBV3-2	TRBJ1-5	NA	ASSHRGRNQPQH
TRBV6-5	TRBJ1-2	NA	ASSSPTEIFNYGYT
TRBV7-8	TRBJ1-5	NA	ASSLGSGDRVFLGQPQH
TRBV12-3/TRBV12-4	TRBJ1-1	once	ASSFDSD
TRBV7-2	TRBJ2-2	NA	ASSIRGLAGGTGELF
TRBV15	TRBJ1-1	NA	ATNLQGGTEAF
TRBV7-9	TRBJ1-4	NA	ASSLDGTENEKLF
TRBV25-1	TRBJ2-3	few	ASSEGQSTDTQY
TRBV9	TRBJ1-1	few	ASSEVPNTEAF
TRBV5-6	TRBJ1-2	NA	ASSLRGGYGYT
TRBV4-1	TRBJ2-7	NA	ASSQFGTGSYEQY
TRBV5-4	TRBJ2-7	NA	ASSSAGTGKVNFYEQY
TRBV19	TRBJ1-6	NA	ASSTRDSNNSPLH
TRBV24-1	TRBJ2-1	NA	ATSGPREYSYNEQF
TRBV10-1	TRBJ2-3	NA	ASSEGTSARTDTQY
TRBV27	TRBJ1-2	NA	ASSSTGGGYT
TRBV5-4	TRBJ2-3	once	ATKEDREDTQY
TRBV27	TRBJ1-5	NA	ASSFTGRRDQPQH
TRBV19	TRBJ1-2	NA	ASSPTQGPHYGYT
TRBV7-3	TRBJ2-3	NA	ASSFRGGSTDTQY
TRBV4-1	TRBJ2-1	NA	ASRRILANNEQF
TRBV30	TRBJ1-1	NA	AWRRDGDAF
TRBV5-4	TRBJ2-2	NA	ASTGTGPNTGELF